The 27 T cell receptor beta chains given below trace back to one sample, sequenced in a study of blood T cell repertoires in COVID-19. Sequencing was performed with immunoSEQ multiplex PCR; in TCRdb, only in-frame clones are kept and a portion is missing. Among roughly 260,000 clones, approximately 90% were seen once, and the ten largest hold roughly 2.4%. The sample was peripheral blood. The receptors here all came from a woman in her forties or fifties who had recovered from COVID-19.

This clone was counted a single time. V is TRBV5-4 and J is TRBJ2-1, with D possibly TRBD1 on 5 matching bases. The CDR3 has 14 amino acids. Germline CDR1 SGHNT, CDR2 YYREEE (reference sequence). V shed 3 bases and J shed 2 bases, with 9 bases lying between them. The chain's CDR3 is CASSSGPPYNEQFF. The CDR3 DNA is TGTGCCAGCAGCTCAGGGCCCCCCTACAATGAGCAGTTCTTC. The whole variable domain, filled in from reference TRBV5-4 and TRBJ2-1, reads ETGVTQSPTHLIKTRGQQVTLRCSSQSGHNTVSWYQQALGQGPQFIFQYYREEENGRGNFPPRFSGLQFPNYSSELNVNALELDDSALYLCASSSGPPYNEQFFGPGTRLTVL.

The V call is TRBV13, the J call TRBJ1-4; 9 nucleotides agree with TRBD1. CDR3 length: 15 residues. V trimming: 5 bases; J trimming: 8 bases; junction bases outside the gene matches: 9. Germline CDR1 is PRHDT and CDR2 is FYEKMQ (reference sequence). The CDR3 bases are TGTGCCAGCAGCACCCCGGGACAGGGTCGGGAAAAACTGTTTTTT. This gives the protein CASSTPGQGREKLFF.

This clone has just one count. The V call is TRBV4-2, the J call TRBJ1-2; possibly TRBD1 for D (5 bases). The V end was cut by 0 bases, the J end by 4 bases, with 12 bases between. The CDR3 runs 15 residues. The germline CDR1 and CDR2 sequences are LGHNA and YNFKEQ. In nucleotides, the CDR3 is TGTGCCAGCAGCCAAGATATAACAGGCCTCTATGGCTACACCTTC. Residues: CASSQDITGLYGYTF.

This chain uses TRBV5-1 with TRBJ1-1; D gene unclear. The CDR3 length is 16 residues. The germline V and J ends were trimmed by 4 bases and 1 base, with 17 bases remaining between them. Germline V lookup: CDR1 SGHRS, CDR2 YFSETQ. The CDR3 protein is CASSRAGVPPNTEAFF. In DNA form, the CDR3 reads TGCGCCAGCAGCCGGGCCGGGGTACCCCCGAACACTGAAGCTTTCTTT.

The rearrangement joins TRBV20-1 to TRBJ2-7; D is unresolved. The germline V gene has CDR1 DFQATT and CDR2 SNEGSKA (reference sequence). Trimming took off 3 bases at V and 2 bases at J, with 14 bases between the two ends. The length of the CDR3 is 14 residues. The CDR3 reads CSASPRVLTYEQYF. CDR3 coding DNA: TGCAGTGCTAGTCCTCGCGTACTGACCTACGAGCAGTACTTC.

The V call is TRBV6-2 or TRBV6-3, the J call TRBJ1-4, with a possible D match to TRBD1 (6 bases). V was shortened by 6 bases and J by 6 bases, with 20 bases between the two germline ends. Germline CDR1 reads MNHEY; CDR2 reads SVGEGT. The CDR3 is 16 residues long. The CDR3 region is CASSKLGTMEDEKLFF. The CDR3 DNA is TGTGCCAGCAGCAAACTCGGGACAATGGAAGATGAAAAACTGTTTTTT.

The CDR3 DNA follows: TGTGCCAGCAGCTTTGGGACAGGATACTACGAGCAGTACTTC. Translation gives CASSFGTGYYEQYF. This chain connects TRBV7-8 to TRBJ2-7; 8 bases are shared with TRBD1. Per germline, CDR1 SGHVS and CDR2 FQNEAQ. This CDR3 has 14 amino acids. Trimming took 3 bases from V and 3 from J; bases not matched to a gene: 4.

In its sample, this clone was seen a few times. This chain connects TRBV7-6 to TRBJ2-2, with D possibly being TRBD1 (5 bases). The CDR3 consists of 16 residues. CDR1 is SGHVS and CDR2 is FNYEAQ in the germline V gene. Trimming cost V 5 bases and J 1 base, with 14 bases left between them. CDR3 protein: CASSPSSRVNTGELFF. The CDR3 coding sequence is TGTGCCAGCAGCCCCTCCTCCAGGGTGAACACCGGGGAGCTGTTTTTT.

The DNA for the CDR3 is TGTGCCAGCAGCGTAGGTGTAGGAGGGAGCAATGAGCAGTTCTTC. Protein product: CASSVGVGGSNEQFF. The chain uses TRBV9 and TRBJ2-1; possibly TRBD2 for D (6 bases). V was trimmed by 0 bases and J by 6 bases, leaving 13 bases between them. The CDR3 has 15 residues. Germline lookup yields CDR1 SGDLS and CDR2 YYNGEE. Looking up the rest from reference TRBV9 and TRBJ2-1 gives the full variable domain: DSGVTQTPKHLITATGQRVTLRCSPRSGDLSVYWYQQSLDQGLQFLIQYYNGEERAKGNILERFSAQQFPDLHSELNLSSLELGDSALYFCASSVGVGGSNEQFFGPGTRLTVL.

This clone was counted between two and nine times. The rearrangement uses TRBV3-1 (or the pseudogene TRBV3-2) and TRBJ1-4, with D unclear. V was clipped by 1 base and J by 3 bases, with 9 bases between them. The CDR3 sequence is 15 residues long. Germline loops: CDR1 LGHDT, CDR2 YNNKEL (reference sequence). The CDR3 region is CASSQAYRPNEKLFF. The CDR3 nucleotides read TGTGCCAGCAGCCAAGCGTACAGACCTAATGAAAAACTGTTTTTT.

V and J are TRBV6-5 and TRBJ1-2; D not resolved. V was cut by 2 bases and J by 1 base, with 11 bases left in between. The CDR3 has 15 amino acids. Germline CDR1 and CDR2: MNHEY and SVGAGI. In DNA form, the CDR3 reads TGTGCCAGCAGTTACGATGCGGAGTTTAACTATGGCTACACCTTC. As protein: CASSYDAEFNYGYTF.

In DNA, the CDR3 is TGTGCCAGCAGCTTGCCTCGGGAGTGGGATGGCTACACCTTC. Translated, it gives CASSLPREWDGYTF. The V and J genes are TRBV5-5 and TRBJ1-2; D gene uncertain. CDR1 is SGHKS, CDR2 YYEKEE, per germline (reference sequence). V shed 1 base and J shed 6 bases, with 13 bases lying between them. The CDR3 runs to 14 residues.

J is TRBJ2-7 and V is TRBV7-2, with 9 nucleotides matching TRBD2. CDR1 and CDR2 from the germline V gene are SGHTA and FQGNSA. The trim removed 3 bases at V and 5 bases at J, leaving 5 bases unmatched. This CDR3 comprises 14 residues. The CDR3: CASSLSGGWNEQYF. The CDR3 coding sequence is TGTGCCAGCAGCTTGAGCGGGGGGTGGAACGAGCAGTACTTC.

The genes are TRBV5-6 and TRBJ1-2; D call uncertain. Trimming removed 0 bases from V and 4 bases from J, with 13 bases in between. The CDR3 extends over 15 amino acids. From germline, CDR1 is SGHDT and CDR2 YYEEEE. This CDR3 is CASSLEVRSPYGYTF. CDR3 nucleotides: TGTGCCAGCAGCTTGGAAGTCAGATCCCCCTATGGCTACACCTTC.

CDR3 sequence (DNA): TGTGCCAGCAGCTTGGCCTTCGAGGGACTAGCGGATTACGAGCAGTACTTC. Translating gives CASSLAFEGLADYEQYF. The rearrangement links TRBV5-6 to TRBJ2-7, with 11 bases identical to TRBD2. Germline trimming cut 0 bases from V and 4 bases from J; bases unmatched to any gene: 9. Germline loops: CDR1 SGHDT, CDR2 YYEEEE. This CDR3 contains 17 residues. Full variable domain (outside the CDR3, taken from reference TRBV5-6 and TRBJ2-7): DAGVTQSPTHLIKTRGQQVTLRCSPKSGHDTVSWYQQALGQGPQFIFQYYEEEERQRGNFPDRFSGHQFPNYSSELNVNALLLGDSALYLCASSLAFEGLADYEQYFGPGTRLTVT.

The rearrangement links TRBV6-5 to TRBJ1-5, with 9 bases fitting TRBD1. The CDR3 totals 15 residues. Germline V gives CDR1 MNHEY, CDR2 SVGAGI. The CDR3 bases are TGTGCAAGGGGAAGACAGGGGGGATTGACCCAGCCCCAGCATTTT. It codes for CARGRQGGLTQPQHF.

V gene TRBV12-5 combines with J gene TRBJ1-2, with TRBD1 matching 7 bases. The germline V gene encodes CDR1 LGHNT and CDR2 FRNRAP. This CDR3 has 16 amino acids. The V and J ends lost 4 bases and 4 bases, in that order; junction bases with no gene match: 12. CDR3 in amino acids: CASGSGGDSFLYGYTF. In nucleotides, the CDR3 is TGTGCTAGTGGTTCGGGGGGGGACAGCTTTCTCTATGGCTACACCTTC. The variable domain in full, completed from reference TRBV12-5 and TRBJ1-2, reads DARVTQTPRHKVTEMGQEVTMRCQPILGHNTVFWYRQTMMQGLELLAYFRNRAPLDDSGMPKDRFSAEMPDATLATLKIQPSEPRDSAVYFCASGSGGDSFLYGYTFGSGTRLTVV.

The chain combines TRBV24-1 with TRBJ2-4; the D gene is possibly TRBD1 (6 bases). V was clipped by 5 bases and J by 6 bases, with 13 bases between them. Germline-derived CDR1 and CDR2 are KGHDR and SFDVKD. The CDR3 is 14 residues long. The CDR3 is CATSARTASNIQYF. The CDR3 region has the DNA TGTGCCACCAGTGCCCGGACAGCGTCAAACATTCAGTACTTC.

The chain is built from TRBV7-9 and TRBJ1-1; the match to TRBD1 covers 9 bases. Germline values: CDR1 SEHNR, CDR2 FQNEAQ (reference sequence). Losses at the gene ends were 4 bases for V and 3 bases for J; bases not matched to a gene: 9. CDR3 length: 16 residues. The CDR3 protein is CASSSPQGARDTEAFF. In DNA, the CDR3 is TGTGCCAGCAGCTCACCACAGGGGGCGCGAGACACTGAAGCTTTCTTT.

V usage is TRBV28 and J usage is TRBJ2-6, with D perhaps matching TRBD2 (6 bases). CDR1 and CDR2 from the germline V gene are MDHEN and SYDVKM. V lost 6 bases and J 3 bases, leaving 6 bases between the germline ends. This CDR3 is 13 amino acids long. The CDR3 loop reads CASREGGANVLTF. The CDR3 DNA sequence: TGTGCCAGCAGGGAGGGTGGGGCCAACGTCCTGACTTTC.

V and J are TRBV7-6 and TRBJ2-3; possible D gene TRBD1, 5 bases. Germline values: CDR1 SGHVS, CDR2 FNYEAQ. The ends were cut back, 2 bases at V and 2 bases at J, with 8 bases in the middle. The CDR3 has 14 amino acids. The CDR3 protein is CASSLLGVTDTQYF. The CDR3, as DNA: TGTGCCAGCAGCTTATTAGGGGTCACAGATACGCAGTATTTT.

The gene calls are TRBV27 and TRBJ1-2, with 10 nucleotides matching TRBD1. V was clipped by 1 base and J by 5 bases; unmatched bases: 4. The length of the CDR3 is 15 residues. Germline CDR1 reads MNHEY; CDR2 reads SMNVEV (reference sequence). The CDR3 reads CASSLFQGQGYGYTF. The CDR3 coding sequence is TGTGCCAGCAGTTTATTCCAGGGACAGGGGTATGGCTACACCTTC.

This clone was counted once. This chain connects TRBV5-1 to TRBJ1-3; 8 bases are shared with TRBD1. The V segment lost 4 bases and the J segment 4 bases; nucleotides outside the gene matches: 4. The CDR3 extends over 14 amino acids. The germline gives CDR1 SGHRS, CDR2 YFSETQ. This CDR3 reads CASSADREGNTIYF. The CDR3 nucleotides read TGCGCCAGCAGCGCGGACAGGGAAGGAAACACCATATATTTT.

The V gene is TRBV9, the J gene TRBJ1-2; D gene uncertain. The CDR3 runs 17 residues. CDR1 and CDR2 from the germline V gene are SGDLS and YYNGEE. With 0 bases removed from V and 3 bases from J, the gap between germline ends came to 18 bases. The CDR3 DNA follows: TGTGCCAGCAGCGTAGGTACCCGGCCCCGGACTGACTATGGCTACACCTTC. This translates into CASSVGTRPRTDYGYTF.

Only a few counts were recorded for this clone. The chain has TRBV4-1 and TRBJ2-2, with 8 bases aligning to TRBD1. V was pared by 3 bases and J by 7 bases, with 7 bases of the junction left unmatched. CDR1 and CDR2 (germline): MGHRA, YSYEKL. This CDR3 is built from 15 residues. The CDR3 sequence is CASSQLGQAFGELFF. The CDR3 DNA is TGCGCCAGCAGCCAGCTGGGACAGGCGTTCGGGGAGCTGTTTTTT.

This chain joins TRBV29-1 and TRBJ2-2; 7 positions match TRBD1. The CDR3 consists of 15 residues. Germline V gene data show CDR1 as SQVTM and CDR2 as ANQGSEA. With V trimmed by 0 bases and J by 6 bases, 7 bases remained unmatched. The CDR3 reads CSVEDEKGGPGELFF. The DNA of the CDR3 is TGCAGCGTTGAAGATGAGAAAGGGGGCCCCGGGGAGCTGTTTTTT.

V usage is TRBV19 and J usage is TRBJ2-3; 11 nucleotides line up with TRBD2. The CDR3 is 14 amino acids. Germline CDR1 reads LNHDA; CDR2 reads SQIVND (reference sequence). J was trimmed by 2 bases and V by 9 bases; bases with no gene match: 4. The CDR3 nucleotides read TGTGCCAGCCGTAGCGGGAGGGACACAGATACGCAGTATTTT. It encodes CASRSGRDTDTQYF.